The rows below give T cell receptor beta chains drawn from one sample of a study of beta chain features in type 1 diabetes. Sequencing was performed with immunoSEQ multiplex PCR; in TCRdb, only in-frame clones are kept and a portion is missing. The sample records around 650,000 clones, roughly 12% being singletons. Sequences were obtained from naive CD4+ T cells from blood. These receptors were taken from a man aged 25 to 45 with type 1 diabetes. Each CDR3 is given with its conserved first and last residue. The D gene is left open where the match is weak. A clone size is listed for some rows: how often the clone was seen (once, few, many), or a class if it is expanded.

clone size,D gene,V gene,J gene,CDR3 protein,CDR3 DNA
few,TRBD2,TRBV10-1,TRBJ2-3,CASSVSTSGGKTDTQYF,TGCGCCAGCAGTGTTTCGACTAGCGGGGGAAAAACAGATACGCAGTATTTT
NA,NA,TRBV6-5,TRBJ2-7,CASKGPGTYEQYF,TGTGCCAGCAAGGGACCAGGGACCTACGAGCAGTACTTC
few,NA,TRBV6-5,TRBJ2-7,CASSGRSSYEQYF,TGTGCCAGCAGCGGACGGAGCTCCTACGAGCAGTACTTC
NA,NA,TRBV4-3,TRBJ1-6,CASKLARDSPLHF,TGCGCCAGCAAGCTCGCCAGGGATTCACCCCTCCACTTT
NA,TRBD2,TRBV14,TRBJ2-4,CASSQGASGGLIELAKNIQYF,TGTGCCAGCAGCCAAGGAGCTAGCGGGGGGTTAATTGAGCTAGCCAAAAACATTCAGTACTTC
few,NA,TRBV7-2,TRBJ2-5,CASSRRESQETQYF,TGTGCCAGCAGCCGAAGGGAATCCCAAGAGACCCAGTACTTC
NA,NA,TRBV7-2,TRBJ2-5,CASLQVGRETQYF,TGTGCCAGCCTCCAGGTGGGCAGGGAGACCCAGTACTTC
few,NA,TRBV7-2,TRBJ2-5,CASSSIRSGLQESQYF,TGTGCCAGCAGCTCCATCCGTAGCGGACTCCAAGAGAGCCAGTACTTC
few,NA,TRBV9,TRBJ1-2,CASSADLYGYTF,TGTGCCAGCAGCGCAGATTTATATGGCTACACCTTC
few,NA,TRBV5-6,TRBJ2-1,CASSWGTQQFF,TGTGCCAGCAGCTGGGGGACACAGCAGTTCTTC
NA,TRBD1,TRBV2,TRBJ1-5,CASSDPRGLGQPQHF,TGTGCCAGCAGTGATCCCAGGGGGCTGGGTCAGCCCCAGCATTTT
NA,NA,TRBV28,TRBJ2-7,CASSFGQTLSYEQYF,TGTGCCAGCAGTTTCGGGCAGACTCTCTCCTACGAGCAGTACTTC
few,NA,TRBV20-1,TRBJ1-1,CSAHMNTEAFF,TGCAGTGCACACATGAACACTGAAGCTTTCTTT
NA,NA,TRBV11-2,TRBJ2-1,CASSSELRTGDEQFF,TGTGCCAGCAGCTCCGAATTGCGGACTGGGGATGAGCAGTTCTTC
NA,NA,TRBV2,TRBJ1-5,CASSAGQPQHF,TGTGCCAGCAGTGCGGGGCAACCCCAGCATTTT
NA,TRBD2,TRBV19,TRBJ2-1,CASSIRTSRNEQFF,TGTGCCAGTAGTATACGGACTAGCCGCAATGAGCAGTTCTTC
NA,TRBD2,TRBV6-5,TRBJ2-4,CATTGGVAKNIQYF,TGTGCCACTACTGGGGGGGTAGCCAAAAACATTCAGTACTTC
NA,NA,TRBV5-1,TRBJ2-6,CASSLIDSGANVLTF,TGCGCCAGCAGCTTGATTGACTCTGGGGCCAACGTCCTGACTTTC
NA,NA,TRBV15,TRBJ1-6,CATSRDVGDSPLHF,TGTGCCACCAGCAGAGATGTTGGGGATTCACCCCTCCACTTT
few,NA,TRBV6-1,TRBJ2-7,CASREGGGDKQYF,TGTGCCAGCAGAGAGGGTGGCGGCGACAAGCAGTACTTC
NA,NA,TRBV25-1,TRBJ2-3,CASSDGGGPDTQYF,TGTGCCAGCAGTGATGGGGGGGGCCCAGATACGCAGTATTTT
few,NA,TRBV11-2,TRBJ1-3,CASSLGAGTLGNTIYF,TGTGCCAGCAGCTTAGGGGCAGGGACTCTCGGAAACACCATATATTTT
NA,TRBD2,TRBV13,TRBJ2-3,CASSLAGPDTQYF,TGCGCCAGCAGCTTAGCGGGCCCAGATACGCAGTATTTT
NA,TRBD1,TRBV27,TRBJ1-2,CASSFGTGRDNYGYTF,TGTGCCAGCAGTTTCGGGACAGGGAGAGATAACTATGGCTACACCTTC
NA,TRBD2,TRBV6-6,TRBJ2-5,CASSGLARETQYF,TGTGCCAGCAGCGGACTAGCCCGTGAGACCCAGTACTTC
few,TRBD1,TRBV7-2,TRBJ2-1,CASSLSRGQGNEQFF,TGTGCCAGCAGCTTATCCCGGGGACAGGGCAATGAGCAGTTCTTC
NA,TRBD2,TRBV18,TRBJ2-1,CASSPPVSGGSYNEQFF,TGTGCCAGCTCACCTCCAGTCAGCGGGGGTTCCTACAATGAGCAGTTCTTC
few,TRBD1,TRBV7-2,TRBJ1-1,CASSPNHRGTEAFF,TGTGCCAGCAGCCCAAACCACAGGGGCACTGAAGCTTTCTTT
NA,NA,TRBV7-9,TRBJ2-3,CASSPWAGAPNTQYF,TGTGCCAGCAGCCCTTGGGCAGGGGCGCCGAATACGCAGTATTTT
NA,TRBD2,TRBV11-2,TRBJ2-3,CASTRGALGDTQYF,TGTGCCAGCACGCGGGGGGCCCTCGGGGATACGCAGTATTTT
NA,TRBD2,TRBV7-2,TRBJ2-5,CASSFSGGHETQYF,TGTGCCAGCAGCTTCAGCGGGGGGCACGAGACCCAGTACTTC
NA,NA,TRBV11-2,TRBJ1-3,CASSLLNFSGNTIYF,TGTGCCAGCAGCTTACTAAACTTCTCTGGAAACACCATATATTTT
few,NA,TRBV6-6,TRBJ2-1,CASDSPVPNEQFF,TGTGCCAGCGACAGCCCGGTCCCCAATGAGCAGTTCTTC
NA,NA,TRBV18,TRBJ2-3,CASSAKLAGPTDTQYF,TGTGCCAGCTCAGCCAAGCTAGCAGGCCCCACAGATACGCAGTATTTT
few,NA,TRBV6-6,TRBJ1-4,CASSSPGATNEKLFF,TGTGCCAGCAGCTCACCAGGGGCAACTAATGAAAAACTGTTTTTT
NA,NA,TRBV10-2,TRBJ2-3,CASKELDTQYF,TGCGCCAGCAAAGAACTGGATACGCAGTATTTT
NA,NA,TRBV28,TRBJ2-2,CASVGTAGEYTGELFF,TGTGCCAGCGTCGGGACGGCAGGAGAGTACACCGGGGAGCTGTTTTTT
NA,NA,TRBV6-5,TRBJ1-3,CASSYSFRQSDRAIYF,TGTGCCAGCAGTTACTCGTTTCGGCAGTCGGACCGCGCCATATATTTT
NA,NA,TRBV7-2,TRBJ2-6,CASSLGGANVLTF,TGTGCCAGCAGCTTAGGTGGGGCCAACGTCCTGACTTTC
few,TRBD2,TRBV10-3,TRBJ2-7,CAIRAGTSGDYEQYF,TGTGCCATCAGAGCCGGGACTAGCGGGGACTACGAGCAGTACTTC
NA,NA,TRBV4-3,TRBJ1-2,CASSPTGTNYGYTF,TGCGCCAGCAGCCCGACCGGGACTAACTATGGCTACACCTTC
few,NA,TRBV19,TRBJ2-4,CASSRGLENIQYF,TGTGCCAGTAGTAGGGGACTCGAAAACATTCAGTACTTC
few,NA,TRBV7-9,TRBJ2-3,CASSLSQGADTQYF,TGTGCCAGCAGCTTATCACAGGGAGCCGATACGCAGTATTTT
NA,NA,TRBV29-1,TRBJ2-7,CSVGNRVEQYF,TGCAGCGTCGGAAATAGGGTAGAGCAGTACTTC
NA,NA,TRBV2,TRBJ2-3,CASSGSGHTDTQYF,TGTGCCAGCAGTGGGAGTGGCCACACAGATACGCAGTATTTT
NA,TRBD1,TRBV6-5,TRBJ2-2,CASRSTGTNTGELFF,TGTGCCAGCAGGTCGACAGGGACGAACACCGGGGAGCTGTTTTTT
NA,NA,TRBV29-1,TRBJ2-7,CSIQGSTYEQYF,TGCAGCATACAGGGCAGTACCTACGAGCAGTACTTC
NA,TRBD2,TRBV9,TRBJ2-5,CASSVAAGASQETQYF,TGTGCCAGCAGCGTAGCAGCGGGGGCCTCCCAAGAGACCCAGTACTTC
few,NA,TRBV15,TRBJ2-5,CATSRGAGRIQETQYF,TGTGCCACCAGCAGAGGGGCGGGACGGATACAAGAGACCCAGTACTTC
few,TRBD1,TRBV25-1,TRBJ1-2,CASSGQENYGYTF,TGTGCCAGCTCCGGACAGGAGAACTATGGCTACACCTTC
NA,NA,TRBV20-1,TRBJ1-4,CSARSDEKLFF,TGCAGTGCTAGATCTGACGAAAAACTGTTTTTT
NA,NA,TRBV7-9,TRBJ2-7,CASSLGSYEQYF,TGTGCCAGCAGCTTAGGGTCCTACGAGCAGTACTTC
NA,NA,TRBV30,TRBJ2-7,CAWSVQAGTYEQYF,TGTGCCTGGAGTGTACAGGCAGGAACCTACGAGCAGTACTTC
few,NA,TRBV19,TRBJ2-6,CASSLQRLAGAGANVLTF,TGTGCCAGTAGTCTACAGAGACTGGCAGGGGCTGGGGCCAACGTCCTGACTTTC
few,NA,TRBV10-3,TRBJ1-3,CAIRVSSGNTIYF,TGTGCCATCAGGGTTAGCTCTGGAAACACCATATATTTT
NA,TRBD2,TRBV30,TRBJ2-5,CAWNLLAGAQETQYF,TGTGCCTGGAATCTGTTAGCGGGGGCACAAGAGACCCAGTACTTC
few,NA,TRBV11-2,TRBJ2-1,CASRRDTGGNEQFF,TGTGCCAGCAGGCGGGACACGGGCGGCAATGAGCAGTTCTTC
few,NA,TRBV19,TRBJ1-2,CASSRGNYGYTF,TGTGCCAGTAGTCGAGGAAACTATGGCTACACCTTC
few,TRBD1,TRBV6-1,TRBJ2-1,CASGQGAPIEQFF,TGTGCCTCGGGACAGGGGGCGCCGATTGAGCAGTTCTTC